This is a list of T cell receptor gamma chains from one sample in a study of Vδ1+ human thymocytes. TCRdb redid the clone calls on the multiplex PCR reads with CATT. The data contain around 30,000 gamma-chain clones, over 15% of them seen just once; the ten biggest clones take up 1.8%. Sequencing input: Vdelta1+ gamma-delta thymocytes from the thymus. The receptor source for this set is a boy in the first two years of life who had congenital heart surgery. Each CDR3 is given with its conserved first and last residue. Part of the rows lack a size; the others show once, few, many or a class for expanded clones.

clone_size j_call v_call cdr3_aa cdr3_nt
few TRGJ1/TRGJ2 TRGV5 CATWRDKKLF TGTGCCACCTGGCGAGATAAGAAACTCTTT
- TRGJ1/TRGJ2 TRGV2 CATWDRLYYKKLF TGTGCCACCTGGGACCGCCTTTATTATAAGAAACTCTTT
few TRGJ1/TRGJ2 TRGV9 CALWEVGAFYYKKLF TGTGCCTTGTGGGAGGTGGGGGCCTTTTATTATAAGAAACTCTTT
- TRGJ1/TRGJ2 TRGV5 CATWDRGDYYKNLF TGTGCCACCTGGGACCGGGGCGATTATTATAAGAATCTCTTT
few TRGJ1/TRGJ2 TRGV3 CATWVRGDKKLF TGTGCCACCTGGGTCCGCGGGGATAAGAAACTCTTT
few TRGJ1/TRGJ2 TRGV9 CALWEKAVGLF TGTGCCTTGTGGGAGAAAGCAGTGGGACTCTTT
- TRGJ1/TRGJ2 TRGV2 CATWDGPRISSKKLF TGTGCCACCTGGGACGGCCCCAGAATTTCGAGTAAGAAACTCTTT
- TRGJ1/TRGJ2 TRGV3 CATWDRRWKKLF TGTGCCACCTGGGACAGGCGGTGGAAGAAACTCTTT
- TRGJP1 TRGV5 CATWDPTTGWFKIF TGTGCCACCTGGGACCCTACCACTGGTTGGTTCAAGATATTT
- TRGJ1/TRGJ2 TRGV9 CASRVSYYKKLF TGTGCCTCGCGCGTATCTTATTATAAGAAACTCTTT
few TRGJ1/TRGJ2 TRGV3 CATWDRRGSDEKLF TGTGCCACCTGGGACAGGCGCGGATCGGATGAGAAACTCTTT
few TRGJ1/TRGJ2 TRGV5 CATWDRLNYYKKLF TGTGCCACCTGGGACCGTCTGAATTATTATAAGAAACTCTTT
- TRGJ1/TRGJ2 TRGV2 CATWDGLWYKKLF TGTGCCACCTGGGACGGGCTGTGGTATAAGAAACTCTTT
few TRGJ1/TRGJ2 TRGV4 CATYLSGKKLF TGTGCCACCTACCTGAGCGGTAAGAAACTCTTC
- TRGJ1/TRGJ2 TRGV4 CATWENKKLF TGTGCCACCTGGGAAAATAAGAAACTCTTT
few TRGJP2 TRGV4 CATWDSSWIKTF TGTGCCACCTGGGATAGTAGTTGGATCAAGACGTTT
- TRGJ1/TRGJ2 TRGV2 CATCPDYYKKLF TGTGCCACCTGCCCGGATTATTATAAGAAACTCTTT
few TRGJ1/TRGJ2 TRGV9 CALWEATKKLF TGTGCCTTGTGGGAGGCTACAAAGAAACTCTTT
few TRGJ1/TRGJ2 TRGV9 CALWLFYRDYYKKLF TGTGCCTTGTGGCTCTTCTATCGGGATTATTATAAGAAACTCTTT
once TRGJ1/TRGJ2 TRGV2 CATWDGRCYTYKKLF TGTGCCACCTGGGACGGGAGATGTTACACGTATAAGAAACTCTTT
medium-sized TRGJ1/TRGJ2 TRGV5 CATWGSNYYKKLF TGTGCCACCTGGGGATCGAATTATTATAAGAAACTCTTT
- TRGJ1/TRGJ2 TRGV9 CALWEPTYYKKLF TGTGCCTTGTGGGAGCCCACTTATTATAAGAAACTCTTT
- TRGJ1/TRGJ2 TRGV5 CATWDITDYYKKLF TGTGCCACCTGGGACATTACTGATTATTATAAGAAACTCTTT
- TRGJ1/TRGJ2 TRGV2 CATWDGPYYYKKLF TGTGCCACCTGGGACGGGCCATATTATTATAAGAAACTCTTT
few TRGJ1/TRGJ2 TRGV4 CATWTLAQNYYKKLF TGTGCCACCTGGACTCTAGCCCAGAATTATTATAAGAAACTCTTT
- TRGJ1/TRGJ2 TRGV5 CATWDRRFYYKKLF TGTGCCACCTGGGACAGGCGGTTTTATTATAAGAAACTCTTT
few TRGJP1 TRGV2 CATWDRGFKIF TGTGCCACCTGGGACCGGGGGTTCAAGATATTT
- TRGJP2 TRGV2 CATWDGKYSSDWIKTF TGTGCCACCTGGGACGGCAAGTATAGTAGTGATTGGATCAAGACGTTT
- TRGJP2 TRGV5 CATWDSKSSDWIKTF TGTGCCACCTGGGACAGCAAGAGTAGTGATTGGATCAAGACGTTT
- TRGJP2 TRGV8 CATWDTLSSDWIKTF TGTGCCACCTGGGATACCCTAAGTAGTGATTGGATCAAGACGTTT
- TRGJ1/TRGJ2 TRGV3 CATWDSSIYYKKLF TGTGCCACCTGGGACAGTAGCATTTATTATAAGAAACTCTTT
- TRGJ1/TRGJ2 TRGV3 CATWDRTNYYKKLF TGTGCCACCTGGGACAGAACGAATTATTATAAGAAACTCTTT
few TRGJ1/TRGJ2 TRGV2 CATWDEGVYYKKLF TGTGCCACCTGGGACGAAGGGGTTTATTATAAGAAACTCTTT
- TRGJ1/TRGJ2 TRGV4 CATWDGPEGLGYKKLF TGTGCCACCTGGGATGGGCCCGAGGGCCTAGGTTATAAGAAACTCTTT
- TRGJ1/TRGJ2 TRGV5 CATWDRVYKKLF TGTGCCACCTGGGACAGAGTATATAAGAAACTCTTT
few TRGJ1/TRGJ2 TRGV9 CALWEVQIEKLF TGTGCCTTGTGGGAGGTGCAAATAGAGAAACTCTTT
- TRGJP2 TRGV9 CALWEPGSSDWIKTF TGTGCCTTGTGGGAGCCCGGGAGTAGTGATTGGATCAAGACGTTT
few TRGJ1/TRGJ2 TRGV8 CATWDSHGKKLF TGTGCCACCTGGGATAGTCACGGTAAGAAACTCTTT
- TRGJ1/TRGJ2 TRGV5 CATWDRPSCYKKLF TGTGCCACCTGGGACAGGCCTAGCTGCTATAAGAAACTCTTT
few TRGJ1/TRGJ2 TRGV3 CATWDTLLGKNYYKKLF TGTGCCACCTGGGACACCCTCTTGGGGAAGAATTATTATAAGAAACTCTTT
- TRGJ1/TRGJ2 TRGV9 CALWEIYKKLF TGTGCCTTGTGGGAAATTTATAAGAAACTCTTT
- TRGJ1/TRGJ2 TRGV8 CATWDGKDYYKKLF TGTGCCACCTGGGACGGGAAGGATTATTATAAGAAACTCTTT
few TRGJ1/TRGJ2 TRGV3 CATWDRPGDYKKLF TGTGCCACCTGGGACAGGCCTGGGGATTATAAGAAACTCTTT
- TRGJ1/TRGJ2 TRGV3 CATWDRHPRPSLYKKLF TGTGCCACCTGGGACAGGCACCCACGCCCCTCACTTTATAAGAAACTCTTT
few TRGJ1/TRGJ2 TRGV3 CATWDRPWSYYKKLF TGTGCCACCTGGGACAGGCCTTGGAGTTATTATAAGAAACTCTTT
- TRGJP2 TRGV5 CATTCSDWIKTF TGTGCCACCACTTGTAGTGATTGGATCAAGACGTTT